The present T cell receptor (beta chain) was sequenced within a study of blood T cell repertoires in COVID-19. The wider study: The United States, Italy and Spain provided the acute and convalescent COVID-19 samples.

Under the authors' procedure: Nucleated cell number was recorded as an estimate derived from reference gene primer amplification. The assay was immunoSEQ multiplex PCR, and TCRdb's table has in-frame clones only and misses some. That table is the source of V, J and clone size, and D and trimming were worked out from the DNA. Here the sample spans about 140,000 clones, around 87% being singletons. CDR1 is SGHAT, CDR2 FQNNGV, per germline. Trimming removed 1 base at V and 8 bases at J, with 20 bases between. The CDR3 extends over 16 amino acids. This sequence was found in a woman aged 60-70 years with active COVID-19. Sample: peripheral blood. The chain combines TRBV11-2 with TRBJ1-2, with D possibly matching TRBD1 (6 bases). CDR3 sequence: CASSLGSGVLTAGYTF. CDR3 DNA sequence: TGTGCCAGCAGCTTAGGATCAGGGGTCCTCACTGCCGGCTACACCTTC. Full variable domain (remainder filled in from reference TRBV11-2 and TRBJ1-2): EAGVAQSPRYKIIEKRQSVAFWCNPISGHATLYWYQQILGQGPKLLIQFQNNGVVDDSQLPKDRFSAERLKGVDSTLKIQPAKLEDSAVYLCASSLGSGVLTAGYTFGSGTRLTVV.